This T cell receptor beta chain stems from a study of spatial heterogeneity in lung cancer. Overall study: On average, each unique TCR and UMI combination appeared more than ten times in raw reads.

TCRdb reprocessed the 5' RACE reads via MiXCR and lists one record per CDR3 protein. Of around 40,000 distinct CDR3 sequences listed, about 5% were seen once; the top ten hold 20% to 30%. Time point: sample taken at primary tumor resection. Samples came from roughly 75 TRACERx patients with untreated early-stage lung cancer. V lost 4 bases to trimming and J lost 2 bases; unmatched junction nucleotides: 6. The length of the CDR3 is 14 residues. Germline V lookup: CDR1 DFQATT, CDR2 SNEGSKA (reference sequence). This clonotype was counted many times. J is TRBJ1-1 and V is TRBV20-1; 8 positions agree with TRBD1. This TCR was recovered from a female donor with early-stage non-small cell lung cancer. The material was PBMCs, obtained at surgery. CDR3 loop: CSAIRDRGNTEAFF. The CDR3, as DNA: TGCAGTGCTATCAGAGACAGGGGCAACACTGAAGCTTTCTTT.